The next 12 T cell receptor beta chains were all read from a single sample in a study of shared clonotypes between healthy human individuals. Sequenced by immunoSEQ multiplex PCR; TCRdb stores in-frame clones only, minus some. The table has around 2,000,000 clones, roughly 94% seen once. Sequencing input: naive CD4+ T cells sorted from blood. The subset was: CD45RA+ positively selected. The receptors stem from a young man in good health.

The gene calls are TRBV6-5 and TRBJ1-3; D unclear. Germline V lookup: CDR1 MNHEY, CDR2 SVGAGI. The CDR3 loop spans 16 amino acids. Trimming left V 2 bases short and J 0 bases short, with 11 bases between. CDR3 sequence (DNA): TGTGCCAGCAGTTACGGACGGTTTAGCTCTGGAAACACCATATATTTT. Encoded protein: CASSYGRFSSGNTIYF.

V is TRBV10-1 and J is TRBJ2-5; TRBD1 matches at 9 bases. Germline lookup yields CDR1 WNHNN and CDR2 SYGVQD (reference sequence). The CDR3 is 15 residues long. Trimming took 4 bases from V and 5 from J; bases not matched to a gene: 8. This CDR3 is CASSVDRTGVETQYF. For the CDR3, the DNA is TGCGCCAGCAGTGTAGACCGGACAGGGGTCGAGACCCAGTACTTC.

This rearrangement joins TRBV10-3 to TRBJ2-1; 15 bases align to TRBD2. The CDR3 has 20 residues. Germline CDR1 reads ENHRY; CDR2 reads SYGVKD. V shed 0 bases, J shed 4 bases, and the junction held 10 bases outside the gene matches. The CDR3 nucleotides read TGTGCCATCAGTGAGTCCTGGACTAGCGGGGGGGCGGTTACGTACAATGAGCAGTTCTTC. As protein: CAISESWTSGGAVTYNEQFF.

The chain has TRBV10-3 and TRBJ2-1; TRBD1 aligns across 12 bases. This CDR3 spans 16 amino acids. J gave up 8 bases and V 1 base, and 6 bases lay outside the gene matches. Germline-derived CDR1 and CDR2 are ENHRY and SYGVKD. For the CDR3, the DNA is TGTGCCATCAGTGAGTTGGCGGGACAGGGGGCCGATGAGCAGTTCTTC. It translates to CAISELAGQGADEQFF.

The chain combines TRBV6-5 with TRBJ2-7; D perhaps matches TRBD2 (7 bases). V was cut by 6 bases and J by 1 base, with 13 bases left in between. The CDR3 runs to 14 residues. Germline V gene sequence: CDR1 MNHEY, CDR2 SVGAGI. Here the CDR3 reads CASRGGPRSYEQYF. The DNA for the CDR3 is TGTGCCAGCAGGGGGGGGCCTCGATCCTACGAGCAGTACTTC.

This clone showed up just once. The V and J genes are TRBV5-1 and TRBJ2-3, with D possibly being TRBD1 (7 bases). CDR3 length equals 15 residues. V lost 3 bases, J lost 2 bases, and 13 bases lay in between. Germline V lookup: CDR1 SGHRS, CDR2 YFSETQ. Written as DNA, the CDR3 is TGCGCCAGCAGCTCGCGGGGACAGATCACAGATACGCAGTATTTT. It yields the protein CASSSRGQITDTQYF. The variable domain in full, completed from reference TRBV5-1 and TRBJ2-3, reads KAGVTQTPRYLIKTRGQQVTLSCSPISGHRSVSWYQQTPGQGLQFLFEYFSETQRNKGNFPGRFSGRQFSNSRSEMNVSTLELGDSALYLCASSSRGQITDTQYFGPGTRLTVL.

The chain employs TRBV7-9 and TRBJ2-7; perhaps D is TRBD1 or TRBD2 (6 bases each). Per germline, CDR1 SEHNR and CDR2 FQNEAQ (reference sequence). This CDR3 comprises 17 residues. Trimming stripped 3 bases from V and 3 bases from J, with 21 bases between. CDR3 sequence: CASSLGRDRGRLYEQYF. CDR3 nucleotides: TGTGCCAGCAGCTTGGGGAGAGACCGGGGGCGACTCTACGAGCAGTACTTC.

The J gene is TRBJ2-1, the V gene TRBV5-4, with 9 bases lining up with TRBD2. The CDR3 consists of 17 residues. V was clipped by 4 bases and J by 7 bases; unmatched bases: 15. CDR1 and CDR2 from the germline V gene are SGHNT and YYREEE (reference sequence). DNA for the CDR3: TGTGCCAGCAGCCCCCGCGGAGGACTAGCGTCGCGGAATGAGCAGTTCTTC. It is translated as CASSPRGGLASRNEQFF.

The genes are TRBV6-5 and TRBJ1-4; 9 positions agree with TRBD1. CDR1 is MNHEY and CDR2 is SVGAGI in the germline V gene. This CDR3 has 16 amino acids. V shed 4 bases, J shed 7 bases, and the junction held 10 bases outside the gene matches. The DNA for the CDR3 is TGTGCCAGCAGTTTCTCCTTGACAGGGGGGTTTGAAAAACTGTTTTTT. This sequence encodes CASSFSLTGGFEKLFF.

This rearrangement joins TRBV6-6 to TRBJ1-5; 8 bases map to TRBD1. The V gene end was trimmed by 5 bases and the J gene end by 6 bases; junction bases not matched to a gene: 6. This CDR3 contains 14 residues. Germline V gene data show CDR1 as MNHNY and CDR2 as SVGAGI (reference sequence). The CDR3 nucleotides are TGTGCCAGCAGTCCACAGGGGGGTAGTCAGCCCCAGCATTTT. The encoded protein is CASSPQGGSQPQHF.

The chain carries TRBV7-6 and TRBJ2-1; 7 nucleotides match TRBD2. The CDR3 has 16 amino acids. V trimming: 3 bases; J trimming: 3 bases; junction bases outside the gene matches: 8. The germline V gene encodes CDR1 SGHVS and CDR2 FNYEAQ. The CDR3 sequence: CASSLDAGGGYNEQFF. The CDR3 coding sequence is TGTGCCAGCAGCTTGGATGCTGGCGGGGGCTACAATGAGCAGTTCTTC.

The CDR3, as DNA: TGCGCCAGCAGCCTAAGACTAGCGGGAGCCTACGAGCAGTACTTC. As protein: CASSLRLAGAYEQYF. V and J are TRBV4-3 and TRBJ2-7; TRBD2 agrees at 12 bases. Germline CDR1 LGHNA, CDR2 YSLEER. The CDR3 is 15 residues long. The V gene end was trimmed by 4 bases and the J gene end by 2 bases; junction bases not matched to a gene: 3.